What follows are 29 T cell receptor beta chains derived from one specimen sequenced in a study of shared clonotypes between healthy human individuals. Clones were sequenced by immunoSEQ multiplex PCR, and TCRdb holds only the in-frame ones, with some missing. Among about 2 million clones listed, 85% to 95% were seen once. The sequenced sample was naive CD4+ T cells sorted from blood. The subset denotes: CD45RA+ positively selected. These receptors were obtained from a man aged 18 to 30 in good health.

The chain links TRBV11-2 to TRBJ2-5; 11 bases fit TRBD2. V shed 4 bases, J shed 4 bases, and the junction held 5 bases outside the gene matches. Per the germline V gene, CDR1 is SGHAT and CDR2 is FQNNGV. The CDR3 runs 15 residues. CDR3 sequence: CASSSLAGAGETQYF. In DNA, the CDR3 is TGTGCCAGCAGCTCACTAGCGGGAGCTGGAGAGACCCAGTACTTC. Looking up the rest from reference TRBV11-2 and TRBJ2-5 gives the full variable domain: EAGVAQSPRYKIIEKRQSVAFWCNPISGHATLYWYQQILGQGPKLLIQFQNNGVVDDSQLPKDRFSAERLKGVDSTLKIQPAKLEDSAVYLCASSSLAGAGETQYFGPGTRLLVL.

The V gene is TRBV9, the J gene TRBJ1-3, with a possible D match to TRBD1 (5 bases). The CDR3 sequence is 16 residues long. CDR1 is SGDLS, CDR2 YYNGEE, per germline. The germline V and J ends were trimmed by 4 bases and 0 bases, with 14 bases remaining between them. The CDR3 loop reads CASSRAGPSSGNTIYF. CDR3 in DNA: TGTGCCAGCAGCAGGGCAGGGCCGAGCTCTGGAAACACCATATATTTT.

This rearrangement joins TRBV30 to TRBJ1-1; 12 nucleotides line up with TRBD1. The length of the CDR3 is 15 residues. J lost 7 bases, V lost 0 bases, and 6 bases had no gene match. Per germline, CDR1 GTSNPN and CDR2 SVGIG (reference sequence). The CDR3 spells CAWSVLGQGAREAFF. CDR3 bases: TGTGCCTGGAGTGTACTGGGACAGGGGGCGCGTGAAGCTTTCTTT.

The chain is built from TRBV4-1 and TRBJ2-6; D remains ambiguous. This CDR3 comprises 19 residues. Germline V lookup: CDR1 MGHRA, CDR2 YSYEKL. Trimming shortened V by 0 bases and J by 0 bases, and 15 bases separated the two germline ends. CDR3 bases: TGCGCCAGCAGCCAAGACTACAACCGAGTAAGCTCTGGGGCCAACGTCCTGACTTTC. Translation gives CASSQDYNRVSSGANVLTF.

On this clone itself: Germline is not matched at one junction end, which may reflect a read error. The chain recombines TRBV7-7 with TRBJ2-5; D uncertain. The CDR3 loop spans 15 amino acids. The germline V gene encodes CDR1 SSHAT and CDR2 FNYEAQ (reference sequence). CDR3 in amino acids: CASSLDVKIGETQYF. DNA of the CDR3: TGTGCTAGCAGCTTAGACGTTAAGATAGGAGAGACCCAGTACTTC. Full variable domain (outside the CDR3, taken from reference TRBV7-7 and TRBJ2-5): GAGVSQSPRYKVTKRGQDVTLRCDPISSHATLYWYQQALGQGPEFLTYFNYEAQPDKSGLPSDRFSAERPEGSISTLTIQRTEQRDSAMYRCASSLDVKIGETQYFGPGTRLLVL.

The sample holds a few counts of this clone. This chain links TRBV30 with TRBJ2-5; D may correspond to TRBD1 or TRBD2 (5 bases each). Trimming cost V 8 bases and J 5 bases, with 12 bases left between them. Germline V gene data show CDR1 as GTSNPN and CDR2 as SVGIG (reference sequence). The CDR3 totals 11 residues. DNA for the CDR3: TGTGCCGGGACCCACATGGAGACCCAGTACTTC. Translation gives CAGTHMETQYF.

Here the CDR3 reads CASSRTEQQETQYF. CDR3 sequence (DNA): TGTGCCAGCAGCCGGACAGAGCAGCAAGAGACCCAGTACTTC. J is TRBJ2-5 and V is TRBV28, with D perhaps matching TRBD1 (6 bases). Trimming took off 6 bases at V and 2 bases at J, with 13 bases between the two ends. In germline, CDR1 is MDHEN, CDR2 SYDVKM. The CDR3 spans 14 residues.

This sequence joins TRBV5-7 and TRBJ1-6; 8 positions match TRBD1. TRBV5-7 carries the ORF label, with uncertain function. The V and J ends lost 0 bases and 8 bases, in that order; junction bases with no gene match: 13. The CDR3 sequence is 18 residues long. DNA of the CDR3: TGTGCCAGCAGCTTGGTTTTTGTCGGACAGGGCTGTGATTCACCCCTCCACTTT. Its protein is CASSLVFVGQGCDSPLHF.

For this clone: The sample has other DNA sequences that encode this CDR3 too. The J gene is TRBJ1-2, the V gene TRBV19; the match to TRBD1 covers 9 bases. Germline CDR1 LNHDA, CDR2 SQIVND (reference sequence). Trimming cost V 3 bases and J 4 bases; bases outside gene matches: 3. This CDR3 spans 14 amino acids. The chain's CDR3 is CASSILQGAYGYTF. CDR3 DNA: TGTGCCAGTAGTATCCTACAGGGGGCCTATGGCTACACCTTC. Filled out from reference TRBV19 and TRBJ1-2, the complete variable domain reads DGGITQSPKYLFRKEGQNVTLSCEQNLNHDAMYWYRQDPGQGLRLIYYSQIVNDFQKGDIAEGYSVSREKKESFPLTVTSAQKNPTAFYLCASSILQGAYGYTFGSGTRLTVV.

This chain joins TRBV21-1 and TRBJ2-2; the listed D gene, TRBD2, was not tested against the DNA. TRBV21-1 is recorded as a pseudogene. This CDR3 is built from 16 residues. The CDR3 region is CASGPLAGPESWELFF. The DNA for the CDR3 is TGTGCCAGCGGACCACTAGCGGGGCCTGAGAGCTGGGAGCTGTTTTTT.

The V call is TRBV7-2, the J call TRBJ1-4; 7 bases are a match to TRBD1. CDR1 and CDR2 from the germline V gene are SGHTA and FQGNSA. The CDR3 has 15 residues. V dropped 5 bases and J dropped 0; count of bases not matched to a gene: 3. The DNA of the CDR3 is TGTGCCAGCAGCCCCGACAGGGCAACTAATGAAAAACTGTTTTTT. It yields the protein CASSPDRATNEKLFF.

This rearrangement joins TRBV6-4 to TRBJ2-3, with TRBD1 as a possible D gene (5 bases). CDR3 length: 15 amino acids. Germline-derived CDR1 and CDR2 are MRHNA and SNTAGT. Deletions cut 2 bases from V and 0 bases from J, with 9 bases between. CDR3 sequence reads: CASSDRGRSTDTQYF. The CDR3 DNA is TGTGCCAGCAGTGACAGGGGAAGAAGCACAGATACGCAGTATTTT.

This clone has just one count. The chain links TRBV19 to TRBJ1-1; 8 positions agree with TRBD1. CDR3 length equals 13 residues. Trimming cost V 8 bases and J 5 bases; bases outside gene matches: 7. Germline CDR1 and CDR2: LNHDA and SQIVND (reference sequence). This chain's CDR3 is CASAGGVGTEAFF. The CDR3 DNA sequence: TGTGCCAGTGCAGGGGGCGTAGGGACTGAAGCTTTCTTT. The variable domain in full, completed from reference TRBV19 and TRBJ1-1, reads DGGITQSPKYLFRKEGQNVTLSCEQNLNHDAMYWYRQDPGQGLRLIYYSQIVNDFQKGDIAEGYSVSREKKESFPLTVTSAQKNPTAFYLCASAGGVGTEAFFGQGTRLTVV.

This chain connects TRBV5-1 to TRBJ1-6, with D possibly TRBD1 on 5 matching bases. The CDR3 runs to 14 residues. CDR1 is SGHRS and CDR2 is YFSETQ in the germline V gene. The V end was cut by 5 bases, the J end by 2 bases, with 8 bases between. CDR3 sequence: CASSMDTYNSPLHF. CDR3 coding DNA: TGCGCCAGCAGTATGGACACCTATAATTCACCCCTCCACTTT.

The chain employs TRBV5-1 and TRBJ2-6, with D maybe TRBD2 (6 bases). The CDR3 is 16 residues long. V lost 1 base, J lost 0 bases, and 8 bases lay in between. In germline, CDR1 is SGHRS, CDR2 YFSETQ. CDR3 sequence (DNA): TGCGCCAGCAGCTTGCAGGGAGGCTCTGGGGCCAACGTCCTGACTTTC. This encodes CASSLQGGSGANVLTF.

The CDR3 DNA reads TGCGCCAGCAGCTTTACCGGGACAGGGACCTACGAGCAGTACTTC. The encoded protein is CASSFTGTGTYEQYF. The V gene is TRBV5-1, the J gene TRBJ2-7; 9 bases are a match to TRBD1. V was clipped by 2 bases and J by 2 bases; unmatched bases: 5. This CDR3 region has 15 residues. Germline CDR1 and CDR2: SGHRS and YFSETQ.

The chain combines TRBV9 with TRBJ1-1; tentative D call: TRBD1 (6 bases). Germline V gene lookup returns CDR1 SGDLS and CDR2 YYNGEE. V was cut by 0 bases and J by 6 bases, with 18 bases left in between. CDR3 length equals 16 residues. CDR3 nucleotide sequence: TGTGCCAGCAGCGTAGCCCCCCAGGGGACGGGGGCTGAAGCTTTCTTT. Protein product: CASSVAPQGTGAEAFF.

This sequence joins TRBV7-9 and TRBJ2-3; TRBD2 matches 10 bases. The CDR3 spans 16 residues. J was trimmed by 8 bases and V by 4 bases; bases with no gene match: 12. Looked up from germline, CDR1 is SEHNR and CDR2 is FQNEAQ (reference sequence). The CDR3 nucleotides read TGTGCCAGCAGCTCAGTGAGCGGGAGGGCAATCCTTACGCAGTATTTT. This encodes CASSSVSGRAILTQYF.

The chain links TRBV28 to TRBJ1-5; D not certain. CDR3 length: 11 amino acids. CDR1 and CDR2 (germline): MDHEN, SYDVKM. Trimming took off 8 bases at V and 6 bases at J, with 8 bases between the two ends. CDR3 in amino acids: CASCRTQPQHF. The CDR3 DNA is TGTGCCAGCTGTAGGACTCAGCCCCAGCATTTT. The whole variable domain, remainder taken from reference TRBV28 and TRBJ1-5, is DVKVTQSSRYLVKRTGEKVFLECVQDMDHENMFWYRQDPGLGLRLIYFSYDVKMKEKGDIPEGYSVSREKKERFSLILESASTNQTSMYLCASCRTQPQHFGDGTRLSIL.

The chain couples TRBV19 to TRBJ2-1; tentatively, D is TRBD1 (5 bases). The ends were cut back, 6 bases at V and 8 bases at J, with 11 bases in the middle. The germline CDR1 and CDR2 sequences are LNHDA and SQIVND (reference sequence). The CDR3 sequence is 12 residues long. The CDR3 sequence: CASRRQFDEQFF. CDR3 in DNA: TGTGCCAGTAGGAGACAGTTCGATGAGCAGTTCTTC.

This clone has just a few counts. The V and J genes are TRBV4-1 and TRBJ1-4, with 7 bases identical to TRBD1. V lost 5 bases and J lost 6; bases outside the gene matches: 9. CDR1 MGHRA and CDR2 YSYEKL come from the germline V gene. The CDR3 consists of 15 residues. DNA for the CDR3: TGCGCCAGCAGCAAAGGGAACCAGGGGGATGAAAAACTGTTTTTT. This encodes CASSKGNQGDEKLFF.

The V call is TRBV4-1, the J call TRBJ2-3; 7 bases are shared with TRBD2. The CDR3 consists of 14 residues. V was pared by 0 bases and J by 6 bases, with 3 bases of the junction left unmatched. The germline gives CDR1 MGHRA, CDR2 YSYEKL. CDR3 protein: CASSQEGRGDTQYF. CDR3 DNA: TGCGCCAGCAGCCAAGAAGGGCGGGGGGATACGCAGTATTTT.

The genes are TRBV7-3 and TRBJ2-7; D tentatively reads TRBD1 or TRBD2 (5 bases each). Trimming removed 5 bases at V and 2 bases at J, with 16 bases between. The CDR3 spans 15 residues. CDR1 and CDR2 from the germline V gene are SGHTA and FQGTGA. CDR3 DNA: TGTGCCAGCAGCGCCGGGACGGGAAACGCCTACGAGCAGTACTTC. Amino acids: CASSAGTGNAYEQYF. The full variable domain, completed using reference TRBV7-3 and TRBJ2-7, is GAGVSQTPSNKVTEKGKYVELRCDPISGHTALYWYRQSLGQGPEFLIYFQGTGAADDSGLPNDRFFAVRPEGSVSTLKIQRTERGDSAVYLCASSAGTGNAYEQYFGPGTRLTVT.

The count of this clone is one. The V call is TRBV5-1, the J call TRBJ2-5; tentative D call: TRBD2 (5 bases). The CDR3 extends over 15 amino acids. Germline lookup yields CDR1 SGHRS and CDR2 YFSETQ. Trimming took off 4 bases at V and 5 bases at J, with 18 bases between the two ends. The CDR3 region is CASSMSGSGKETQYF. The CDR3 DNA reads TGCGCCAGCAGCATGTCGGGATCAGGCAAGGAGACCCAGTACTTC. Combining the CDR3 with reference TRBV5-1 and TRBJ2-5 gives the whole variable domain KAGVTQTPRYLIKTRGQQVTLSCSPISGHRSVSWYQQTPGQGLQFLFEYFSETQRNKGNFPGRFSGRQFSNSRSEMNVSTLELGDSALYLCASSMSGSGKETQYFGPGTRLLVL.

V is TRBV6-7 and J is TRBJ2-7; 10 positions agree with TRBD2. TRBV6-7 is given ORF status, its function remaining uncertain. The CDR3 runs 15 residues. Germline trimming cut 11 bases from V and 0 bases from J; bases unmatched to any gene: 10. This CDR3 reads CARNESGRGSYEQYF. The CDR3 region has the DNA TGTGCCCGAAACGAGAGCGGGAGGGGCTCCTACGAGCAGTACTTC.

The V gene is TRBV18, the J gene TRBJ1-1; D not certain. The CDR3 consists of 14 residues. CDR1 KGHSH and CDR2 LQKENI come from the germline V gene. Deletions cut 0 bases from V and 6 bases from J, with 11 bases between. As DNA, the CDR3 is TGTGCCAGCTCACCACCAATATCGAGTTCTGAAGCTTTCTTT. It codes for CASSPPISSSEAFF.

V gene TRBV10-2 combines with J gene TRBJ2-7; 14 bases line up with TRBD2. The germline V gene encodes CDR1 WSHSY and CDR2 SAAADI. The CDR3 length is 15 residues. After removal of 5 bases from V and 5 bases from J, the junction contained 5 bases not matched to a gene. The CDR3 nucleotides are TGCGCCAGCAGTAAGGGACTAGCGGGGGTCGACGAGCAGTACTTC. It is translated as CASSKGLAGVDEQYF.

The chain employs TRBV5-1 and TRBJ2-7; D is undetermined. This CDR3 region has 14 residues. Germline loops: CDR1 SGHRS, CDR2 YFSETQ. V dropped 0 bases and J dropped 4 bases, with 11 bases sitting between them. Here the CDR3 DNA reads TGCGCCAGCAGCTTGGGCGCGACGTTATACGAGCAGTACTTC. Amino acid sequence: CASSLGATLYEQYF. Full variable domain (missing parts from reference TRBV5-1 and TRBJ2-7): KAGVTQTPRYLIKTRGQQVTLSCSPISGHRSVSWYQQTPGQGLQFLFEYFSETQRNKGNFPGRFSGRQFSNSRSEMNVSTLELGDSALYLCASSLGATLYEQYFGPGTRLTVT.

This clone was counted a few times. The chain combines TRBV6-6 with TRBJ2-5; TRBD2 aligns across 9 bases. V was pared by 1 base and J by 1 base, with 4 bases of the junction left unmatched. This CDR3 comprises 16 residues. CDR1 is MNHNY and CDR2 is SVGAGI in the germline V gene (reference sequence). DNA of the CDR3: TGTGCCAGCAGTTACTTTGCGACTAGCGGCCAAGAGACCCAGTACTTC. This codes for CASSYFATSGQETQYF.